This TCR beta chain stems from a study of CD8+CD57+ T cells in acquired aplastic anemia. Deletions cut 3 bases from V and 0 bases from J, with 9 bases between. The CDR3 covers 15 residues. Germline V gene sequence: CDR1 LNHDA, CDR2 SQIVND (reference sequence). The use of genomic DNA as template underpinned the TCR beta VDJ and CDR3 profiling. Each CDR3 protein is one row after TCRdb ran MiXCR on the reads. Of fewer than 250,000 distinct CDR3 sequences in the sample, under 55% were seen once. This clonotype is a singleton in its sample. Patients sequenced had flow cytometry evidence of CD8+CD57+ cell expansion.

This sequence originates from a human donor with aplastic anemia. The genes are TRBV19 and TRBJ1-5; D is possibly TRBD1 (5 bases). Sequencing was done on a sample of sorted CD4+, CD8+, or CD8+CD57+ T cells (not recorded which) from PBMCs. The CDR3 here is CASSIEGTSNQPQHF. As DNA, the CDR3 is TGTGCCAGTAGTATTGAGGGGACTAGCAATCAGCCCCAGCATTTT.